Below are 26 T cell receptor beta chains sequenced from a single sample in a study of control samples from healthy donors and cancer patients. Generated by immunoSEQ multiplex PCR, the TCRdb table keeps only in-frame clones and is missing some. The sample consists of 130,000 or so clones, about 89% of them appearing once. Sequenced input: blood. All receptors derive from a man aged 18 to 30 in good health.

The rearrangement uses TRBV5-1 and TRBJ2-7, with a weak D call TRBD1 (5 bases). Germline CDR1 and CDR2: SGHRS and YFSETQ. V gave up 0 bases and J gave up 2 bases, with 12 bases separating them. This CDR3 is 15 amino acids long. The CDR3, as DNA: TGCGCCAGCAGCTTGGTGGCAGGGAACCCCTACGAGCAGTACTTC. It codes for CASSLVAGNPYEQYF. Based on the CDR3 plus reference TRBV5-1 and TRBJ2-7, the full variable domain is KAGVTQTPRYLIKTRGQQVTLSCSPISGHRSVSWYQQTPGQGLQFLFEYFSETQRNKGNFPGRFSGRQFSNSRSEMNVSTLELGDSALYLCASSLVAGNPYEQYFGPGTRLTVT.

This clone was seen once. V usage is TRBV7-6 and J usage is TRBJ2-3; 9 positions match TRBD2. Germline lookup yields CDR1 SGHVS and CDR2 FNYEAQ. The trim removed 5 bases at V and 1 base at J, leaving 7 bases unmatched. This CDR3 has 16 residues. The CDR3, as DNA: TGTGCCAGCAGCCCAACGGAGCGGGGGGGCACAGATACGCAGTATTTT. Amino acid sequence: CASSPTERGGTDTQYF.

The chain recombines TRBV7-8 with TRBJ1-4, with D unclear. Germline values: CDR1 SGHVS, CDR2 FQNEAQ. Between the trimmed V and J ends, which lost 5 bases and 7 bases, there was a span of 14 bases. The CDR3 has 14 residues. CDR3 in amino acids: CASSKNGPAEKLFF. The CDR3 DNA reads TGTGCCAGCAGCAAGAACGGACCCGCTGAAAAACTGTTTTTT.

This rearrangement joins TRBV5-5 to TRBJ1-5; tentative D call: TRBD1 (5 bases). The length of the CDR3 is 15 residues. V dropped 0 bases and J dropped 1 base, with 8 bases sitting between them. The germline gives CDR1 SGHKS, CDR2 YYEKEE (reference sequence). The CDR3: CASSLVGGSNQPQHF. In nucleotides, the CDR3 is TGTGCCAGCAGCTTGGTGGGGGGAAGCAATCAGCCCCAGCATTTT.

J is TRBJ1-4 and V is TRBV7-6, with D hard to call. V lost 5 bases to trimming and J lost 0 bases, with 19 bases between them. This CDR3 has 18 residues. The germline V gene has CDR1 SGHVS and CDR2 FNYEAQ. As DNA, the CDR3 is TGTGCCAGCAGCCAGAGGGTCCGTTCAGGAGCAACTAATGAAAAACTGTTTTTT. Its protein is CASSQRVRSGATNEKLFF.

The gene calls are TRBV5-6 and TRBJ1-5, with D possibly TRBD1 on 5 matching bases. This CDR3 is built from 14 residues. The germline V gene encodes CDR1 SGHDT and CDR2 YYEEEE. With 3 bases removed from V and 4 bases from J, the gap between germline ends came to 11 bases. This CDR3 is CASSSGRGNQPQHF. The CDR3 DNA follows: TGTGCCAGCAGCTCGGGACGGGGAAATCAGCCCCAGCATTTT.

The chain couples TRBV5-5 to TRBJ2-7; 10 positions agree with TRBD2. The ends lost 4 bases at V and 2 bases at J; junction bases unmatched: 6. Germline CDR1 SGHKS, CDR2 YYEKEE (reference sequence). CDR3 length: 15 amino acids. The CDR3 sequence: CASSPGLAEAYEQYF. The CDR3 bases are TGTGCCAGCAGCCCCGGACTAGCGGAGGCCTACGAGCAGTACTTC.

The count of this clone is one. The V gene is TRBV5-1, the J gene TRBJ1-2; D might be TRBD1 (5 bases). V was trimmed by 4 bases and J by 8 bases, leaving 18 bases between them. The CDR3 spans 14 residues. Per the germline V gene, CDR1 is SGHRS and CDR2 is YFSETQ. The CDR3 sequence: CASSTAAGTEGYTF. The CDR3, as DNA: TGCGCCAGCAGCACCGCAGCAGGGACGGAAGGCTACACCTTC.

The gene calls are TRBV3-1 (or the pseudogene TRBV3-2) and TRBJ2-1; 11 nucleotides agree with TRBD2. Looked up from germline, CDR1 is LGHDT and CDR2 is YNNKEL (reference sequence). This CDR3 spans 17 amino acids. With 3 bases clipped from V and 6 bases from J, the junction kept 10 bases outside the gene matches. The DNA of the CDR3 is TGTGCCAGCAGCCAGTCCTATAGCGGGGGGGCCCGCAATGAGCAGTTCTTC. Amino acids: CASSQSYSGGARNEQFF.

The chain carries TRBV6-6 and TRBJ2-6; 7 bases agree with TRBD2. Unmatched junction bases numbered 2, after V lost 7 bases and J lost 2 bases. Germline loops: CDR1 MNHNY, CDR2 SVGAGI (reference sequence). The CDR3 has 14 residues. CDR3 region: CASTGGTGANVLTF. CDR3 DNA sequence: TGTGCCAGCACCGGGGGGACTGGGGCCAACGTCCTGACTTTC.

The chain recombines TRBV6-5 with TRBJ1-1; D is unclear. The CDR3 sequence is 14 residues long. V was cut by 5 bases and J by 4 bases, with 14 bases left in between. Germline V gene sequence: CDR1 MNHEY, CDR2 SVGAGI. CDR3 protein: CASSLQGPTTEAFF. The CDR3 DNA reads as TGTGCCAGCAGTCTCCAAGGCCCCACCACTGAAGCTTTCTTT.

The table lists this clone with a count of one. The chain recombines TRBV30 with TRBJ2-1; D unclear. This CDR3 is built from 12 residues. With 3 bases removed from V and 5 bases from J, the gap between germline ends came to 8 bases. The germline CDR1 and CDR2 sequences are GTSNPN and SVGIG (reference sequence). The CDR3 loop is CAWSPGHNEQFF. In DNA form, the CDR3 reads TGTGCCTGGAGCCCAGGCCACAATGAGCAGTTCTTC. The whole variable domain, remainder taken from reference TRBV30 and TRBJ2-1, is SQTIHQWPATLVQPVGSPLSLECTVEGTSNPNLYWYRQAAGRGLQLLFYSVGIGQISSEVPQNLSASRPQDRQFILSSKKLLLSDSGFYLCAWSPGHNEQFFGPGTRLTVL.

In its sample, this clone was seen a few times. V is TRBV19 and J is TRBJ2-3, with 8 positions matching TRBD1. J gave up 5 bases and V 5 bases, and 3 bases lay outside the gene matches. The CDR3 length is 13 residues. The germline V gene encodes CDR1 LNHDA and CDR2 SQIVND (reference sequence). CDR3 nucleotides: TGTGCCAGTAGTCAGGGGGCAGAAGATACGCAGTATTTT. It translates to CASSQGAEDTQYF.

CDR3 residues: CASSLYGSGVETQYF. CDR3 bases: TGCGCCAGCAGCTTGTACGGGTCGGGGGTTGAGACCCAGTACTTC. The chain has TRBV5-1 and TRBJ2-5; a weak D match, TRBD2 (6 bases). Germline assignment: CDR1 SGHRS and CDR2 YFSETQ. V was pared by 1 base and J by 5 bases, with 15 bases between. The CDR3 has 15 residues.

The J gene is TRBJ1-2, the V gene TRBV6-5, with 9 bases matching TRBD1. Germline values: CDR1 MNHEY, CDR2 SVGAGI. V lost 5 bases, J lost 1 base, and 5 bases stayed unmatched. The CDR3 spans 15 residues. CDR3 DNA: TGTGCCAGCAGTCTCCGGACAGGGGATAACTATGGCTACACCTTC. Translating it yields CASSLRTGDNYGYTF.

V is TRBV11-3 and J is TRBJ1-5, with 8 bases lining up with TRBD1. Germline assignment: CDR1 SGHNT and CDR2 YENEEA. J gave up 4 bases and V 5 bases, and 4 bases lay outside the gene matches. The CDR3 is 14 amino acids. CDR3 residues: CASSPRGRNQPQHF. The CDR3 nucleotides read TGTGCCAGCAGCCCCAGGGGGCGGAATCAGCCCCAGCATTTT. The full variable domain, its missing parts supplied by reference TRBV11-3 and TRBJ1-5, is EAGVVQSPRYKIIEKKQPVAFWCNPISGHNTLYWYLQNLGQGPELLIRYENEEAVDDSQLPKDRFSAERLKGVDSTLKIQPAELGDSAVYLCASSPRGRNQPQHFGDGTRLSIL.

The chain carries TRBV4-3 and TRBJ2-7, with TRBD1 matching 8 bases. The CDR3 covers 18 residues. V trimming: 0 bases; J trimming: 2 bases; junction bases outside the gene matches: 12. Per the germline V gene, CDR1 is LGHNA and CDR2 is YSLEER. The CDR3 region is CASSQDIVSETGAYEQYF. The CDR3 DNA reads as TGCGCCAGCAGCCAAGATATCGTCTCGGAGACAGGGGCCTACGAGCAGTACTTC.

Here the CDR3 reads CSVGGQLANYGYTF. In nucleotides, the CDR3 is TGCAGCGTGGGGGGACAGCTAGCTAACTATGGCTACACCTTC. The rearrangement links TRBV29-1 to TRBJ1-2; 7 positions agree with TRBD1. Losses at the gene ends were 6 bases for V and 0 bases for J; bases not matched to a gene: 7. The length of the CDR3 is 14 residues. Germline loops: CDR1 SQVTM, CDR2 ANQGSEA.

The V call is TRBV6-5, the J call TRBJ1-3; D possibly corresponds to TRBD1 (5 bases). Trimming shortened V by 9 bases and J by 2 bases, and 11 bases separated the two germline ends. Germline assignment: CDR1 MNHEY and CDR2 SVGAGI. CDR3 length equals 13 residues. CDR3 DNA sequence: TGTGCCAGTACGCAGGGCGCTGGAAACACCATATATTTT. Protein sequence: CASTQGAGNTIYF.

This rearrangement joins TRBV3-1 (or the pseudogene TRBV3-2) to TRBJ2-2; no definite D call. Germline V gene sequence: CDR1 LGHDT, CDR2 YNNKEL (reference sequence). The CDR3 runs 16 residues. The V end was cut by 3 bases, the J end by 1 base, with 12 bases between. The CDR3 region is CASSQALWGNTGELFF. CDR3 DNA sequence: TGTGCCAGCAGCCAGGCCTTGTGGGGGAACACCGGGGAGCTGTTTTTT.

The chain uses TRBV30 and TRBJ2-3; 8 positions match TRBD1. Germline CDR1 and CDR2: GTSNPN and SVGIG (reference sequence). The J segment lost 1 base and the V segment lost 0 bases, leaving 6 bases of the junction unmatched. This CDR3 contains 16 residues. The CDR3 sequence is CAWSVPLTGGTDTQYF. The CDR3 region has the DNA TGTGCCTGGAGTGTACCCCTGACAGGGGGCACAGATACGCAGTATTTT.

This chain connects TRBV11-2 to TRBJ2-2; D unresolved. Germline CDR1 is SGHAT and CDR2 is FQNNGV. V lost 2 bases, J lost 6 bases, and 10 bases lay in between. This CDR3 is built from 14 residues. For the CDR3, the DNA is TGTGCCAGCAGCTTAATAGGTTCTGCCGGGGAGCTGTTTTTT. The encoded protein is CASSLIGSAGELFF.

V gene TRBV30 combines with J gene TRBJ2-4; tentatively, D is TRBD1 (5 bases). Looked up from germline, CDR1 is GTSNPN and CDR2 is SVGIG (reference sequence). The CDR3 consists of 14 residues. V lost 2 bases to trimming and J lost 0 bases, with 8 bases between them. CDR3 sequence reads: CAWSLGLAKNIQYF. As DNA, the CDR3 is TGTGCCTGGAGTCTGGGGCTAGCCAAAAACATTCAGTACTTC.

V gene TRBV11-2 combines with J gene TRBJ2-7, with TRBD1 matching over 9 bases. Germline values: CDR1 SGHAT, CDR2 FQNNGV. The V segment lost 5 bases and the J segment 5 bases; nucleotides outside the gene matches: 10. This CDR3 region has 15 residues. This CDR3 is CASSQTTGGIHEQYF. The DNA of the CDR3 is TGTGCCAGCAGCCAAACGACAGGGGGTATCCACGAGCAGTACTTC.

The chain carries TRBV14 and TRBJ1-1, with 9 bases matching TRBD1. CDR1 and CDR2 (germline): SGHDN, FVKESK. Trimming cost V 6 bases and J 1 base; bases outside gene matches: 6. The CDR3 has 15 amino acids. The CDR3 is CASSPQDRGNTEAFF. For the CDR3, the DNA is TGTGCCAGCAGTCCCCAGGACAGGGGGAACACTGAAGCTTTCTTT.

The chain couples TRBV7-2 to TRBJ1-3; possible D gene TRBD1, 6 bases. Germline CDR1 and CDR2: SGHTA and FQGNSA. There are 15 residues in the CDR3. V was trimmed by 4 bases and J by 4 bases, leaving 14 bases between them. DNA of the CDR3: TGTGCCAGCAGCTCCGACCGGGGGCGCGGAAACACCATATATTTT. Amino acid sequence: CASSSDRGRGNTIYF.